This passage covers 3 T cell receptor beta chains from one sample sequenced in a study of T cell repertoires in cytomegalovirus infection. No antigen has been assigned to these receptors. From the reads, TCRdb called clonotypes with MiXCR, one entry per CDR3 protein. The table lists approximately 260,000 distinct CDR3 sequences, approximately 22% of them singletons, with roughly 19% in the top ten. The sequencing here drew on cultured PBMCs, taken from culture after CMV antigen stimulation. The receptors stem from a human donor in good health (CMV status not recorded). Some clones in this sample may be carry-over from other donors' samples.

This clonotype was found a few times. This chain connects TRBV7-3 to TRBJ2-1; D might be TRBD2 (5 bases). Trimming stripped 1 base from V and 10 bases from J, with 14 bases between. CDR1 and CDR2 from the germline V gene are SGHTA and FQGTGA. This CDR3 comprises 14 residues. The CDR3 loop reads CASSLNREGSEQFF. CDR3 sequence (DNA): TGTGCCAGCAGCTTAAATCGGGAAGGAAGCGAGCAGTTCTTC.

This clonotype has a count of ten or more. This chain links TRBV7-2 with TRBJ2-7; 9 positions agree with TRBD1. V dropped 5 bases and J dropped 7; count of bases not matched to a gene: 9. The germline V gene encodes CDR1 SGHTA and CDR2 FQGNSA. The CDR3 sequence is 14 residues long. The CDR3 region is CASSTGTGLREQYF. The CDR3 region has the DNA TGTGCCAGCAGCACCGGGACAGGGTTGCGGGAGCAGTACTTC.

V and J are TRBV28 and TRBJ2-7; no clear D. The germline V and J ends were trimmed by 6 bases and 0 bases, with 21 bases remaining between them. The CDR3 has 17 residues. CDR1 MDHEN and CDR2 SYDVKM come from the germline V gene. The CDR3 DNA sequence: TGTGCCAGCAGGAACGTACTGCAAGTCTCACTCTCCTACGAGCAGTACTTC. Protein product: CASRNVLQVSLSYEQYF. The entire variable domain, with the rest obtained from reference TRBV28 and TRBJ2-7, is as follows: DVKVTQSSRYLVKRTGEKVFLECVQDMDHENMFWYRQDPGLGLRLIYFSYDVKMKEKGDIPEGYSVSREKKERFSLILESASTNQTSMYLCASRNVLQVSLSYEQYFGPGTRLTVT.